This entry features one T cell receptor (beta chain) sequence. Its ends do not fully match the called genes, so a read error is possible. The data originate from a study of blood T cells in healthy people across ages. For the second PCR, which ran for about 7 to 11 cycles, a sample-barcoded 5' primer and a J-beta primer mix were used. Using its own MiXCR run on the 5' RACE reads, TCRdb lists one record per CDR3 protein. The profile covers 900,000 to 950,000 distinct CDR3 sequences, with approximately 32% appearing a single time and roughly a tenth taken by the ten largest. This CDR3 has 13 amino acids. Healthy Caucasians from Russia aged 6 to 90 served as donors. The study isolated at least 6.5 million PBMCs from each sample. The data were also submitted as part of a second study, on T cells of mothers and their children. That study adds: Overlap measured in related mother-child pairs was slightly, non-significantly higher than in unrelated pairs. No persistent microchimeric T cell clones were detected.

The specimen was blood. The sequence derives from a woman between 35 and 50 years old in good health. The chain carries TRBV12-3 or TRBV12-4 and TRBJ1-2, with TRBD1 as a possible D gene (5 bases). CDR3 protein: CAGSSGRASGYTF. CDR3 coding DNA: TGTGCCGGCAGTTCGGGCAGGGCCTCTGGCTACACCTTC.